The TCR beta chain described here comes from a study of T cells in Graves' hyperthyroidism and ophthalmopathy. Turning to the study itself: The authors collected peripheral blood at initial diagnosis, before any treatment.

General study findings and limits: The model's output predicted ophthalmopathy at a median of 6.5 months prior to onset.

The CDR3 covers 17 residues. Germline trimming cut 7 bases from V and 7 bases from J; bases unmatched to any gene: 14. Extraction of PBMCs used 10 ml of fresh peripheral blood. This clonotype was seen many times. Its antigen is as yet unknown. Using RNA transcripts as the source, TCR beta CDR3 regions were amplified. Initially, a first-round RT-PCR of the TCR CDR3 employed the HTBI primer set. TCRdb re-called the multiplex PCR reads with MiXCR, one entry per CDR3 protein. The sample records 250,000 to 300,000 distinct CDR3 sequences, roughly 14% being singletons. Sequenced input: blood. The chain carries TRBV12-3 or TRBV12-4 and TRBJ2-6; 9 bases agree with TRBD1. The receptor was derived from a woman in her thirties or forties with Graves' hyperthyroidism that later progressed to Graves' ophthalmopathy. The CDR3 bases are TGTGCCAGCACGCCGACAGGGGGTCCTCTTGGTGCCAACGTCCTGACTTTC. It yields the protein CASTPTGGPLGANVLTF.